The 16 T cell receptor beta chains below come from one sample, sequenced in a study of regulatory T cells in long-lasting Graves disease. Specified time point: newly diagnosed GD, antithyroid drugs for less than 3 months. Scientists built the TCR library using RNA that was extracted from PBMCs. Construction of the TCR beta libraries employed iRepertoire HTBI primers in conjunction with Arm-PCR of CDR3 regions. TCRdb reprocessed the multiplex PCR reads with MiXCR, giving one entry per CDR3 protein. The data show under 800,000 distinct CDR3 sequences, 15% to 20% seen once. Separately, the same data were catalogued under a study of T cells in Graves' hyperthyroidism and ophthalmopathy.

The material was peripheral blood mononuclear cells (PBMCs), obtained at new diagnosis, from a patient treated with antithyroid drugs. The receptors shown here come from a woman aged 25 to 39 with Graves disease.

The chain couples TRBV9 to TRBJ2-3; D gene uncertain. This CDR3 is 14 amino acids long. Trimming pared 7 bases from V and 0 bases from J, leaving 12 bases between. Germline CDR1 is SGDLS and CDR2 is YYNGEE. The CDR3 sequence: CASSWTSSTDTQYF. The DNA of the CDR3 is TGTGCCAGCTCATGGACCTCTAGCACAGATACGCAGTATTTT.

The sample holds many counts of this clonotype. The CDR3 loop is CSVRARDVWNEQFF. The CDR3 region has the DNA TGCAGCGTGAGGGCTCGGGACGTCTGGAATGAGCAGTTCTTC. The chain combines TRBV29-1 with TRBJ2-1; either TRBD1 or TRBD2 may fit D (5 bases each). Germline V gene lookup returns CDR1 SQVTM and CDR2 ANQGSEA. V lost 6 bases to trimming and J lost 7 bases, with 19 bases between them. CDR3 length equals 14 residues.

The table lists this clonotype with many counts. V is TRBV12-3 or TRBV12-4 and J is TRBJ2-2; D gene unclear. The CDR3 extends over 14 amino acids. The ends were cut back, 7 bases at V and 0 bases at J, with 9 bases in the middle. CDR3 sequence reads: CASKEATNTGELFF. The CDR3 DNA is TGTGCCAGCAAGGAAGCAACGAACACCGGGGAGCTGTTTTTT.

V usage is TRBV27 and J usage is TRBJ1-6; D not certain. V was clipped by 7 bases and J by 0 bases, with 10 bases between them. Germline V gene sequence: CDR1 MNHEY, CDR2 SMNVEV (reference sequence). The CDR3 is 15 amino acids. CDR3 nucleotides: TGTGCCAGCACGCGGCGTGGCTCCTATAATTCACCCCTCCACTTT. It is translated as CASTRRGSYNSPLHF.

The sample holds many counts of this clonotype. The CDR3 DNA reads TGTGCCAGCACCCGGGGCTCGGGCACTGAAGCTTTCTTT. This translates into CASTRGSGTEAFF. The V and J genes are TRBV6-1 and TRBJ1-1, with D possibly matching TRBD1 (5 bases). Trimming took off 7 bases at V and 4 bases at J, with 13 bases between the two ends. The CDR3 is made up of 13 amino acids. Germline V gene data show CDR1 as MNHNS and CDR2 as SASEGT.

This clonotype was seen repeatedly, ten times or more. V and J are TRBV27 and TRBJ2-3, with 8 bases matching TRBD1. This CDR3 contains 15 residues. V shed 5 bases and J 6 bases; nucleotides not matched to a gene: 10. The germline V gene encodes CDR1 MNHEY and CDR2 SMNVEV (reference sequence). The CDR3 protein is CASSPRTGTGDTQYF. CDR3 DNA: TGTGCCAGCAGTCCACGGACAGGGACCGGGGATACGCAGTATTTT.

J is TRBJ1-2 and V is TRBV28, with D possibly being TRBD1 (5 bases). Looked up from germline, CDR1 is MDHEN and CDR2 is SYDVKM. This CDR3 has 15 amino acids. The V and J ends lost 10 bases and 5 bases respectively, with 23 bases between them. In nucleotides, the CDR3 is TGTGCCACCTCACGAGGTGGGGCGGAGAGGTATGGCTACACCTTC. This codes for CATSRGGAERYGYTF.

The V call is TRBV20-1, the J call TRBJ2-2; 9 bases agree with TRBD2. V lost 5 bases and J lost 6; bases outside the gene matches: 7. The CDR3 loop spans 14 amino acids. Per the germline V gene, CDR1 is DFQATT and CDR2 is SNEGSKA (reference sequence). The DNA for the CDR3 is TGCAGTGCTGATAGCGGGAGAGGCGCCGGGGAGCTGTTTTTT. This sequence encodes CSADSGRGAGELFF.

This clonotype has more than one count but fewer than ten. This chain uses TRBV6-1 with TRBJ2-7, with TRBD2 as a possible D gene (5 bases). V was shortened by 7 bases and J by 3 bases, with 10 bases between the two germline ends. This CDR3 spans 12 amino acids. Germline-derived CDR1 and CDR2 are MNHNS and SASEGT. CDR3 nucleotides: TGTGCCAGCAACACCGGACTCTACGAGCAGTACTTC. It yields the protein CASNTGLYEQYF.

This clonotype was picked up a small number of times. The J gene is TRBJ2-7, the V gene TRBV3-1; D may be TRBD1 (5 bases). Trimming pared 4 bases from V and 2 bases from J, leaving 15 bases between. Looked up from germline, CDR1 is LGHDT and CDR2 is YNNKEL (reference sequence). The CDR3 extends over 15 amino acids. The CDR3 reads CASSPPLTVAYEQYF. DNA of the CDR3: TGTGCCAGCAGCCCTCCCTTGACAGTCGCCTACGAGCAGTACTTC.

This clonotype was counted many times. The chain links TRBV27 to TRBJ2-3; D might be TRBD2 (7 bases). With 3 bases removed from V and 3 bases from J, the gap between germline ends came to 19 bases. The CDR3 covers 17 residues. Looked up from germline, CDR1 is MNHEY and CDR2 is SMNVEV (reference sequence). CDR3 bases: TGTGCCAGCAGTTTGGAGCAGGGCAGGGGAGGGACAGATACGCAGTATTTT. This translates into CASSLEQGRGGTDTQYF.

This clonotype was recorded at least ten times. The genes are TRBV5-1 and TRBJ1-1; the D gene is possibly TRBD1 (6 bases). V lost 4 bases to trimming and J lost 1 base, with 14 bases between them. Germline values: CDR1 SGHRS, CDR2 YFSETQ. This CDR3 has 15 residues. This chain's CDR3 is CASSILSTGNTEAFF. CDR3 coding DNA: TGCGCCAGCAGCATTCTCTCGACAGGGAACACTGAAGCTTTCTTT. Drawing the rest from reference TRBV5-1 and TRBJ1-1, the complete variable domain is KAGVTQTPRYLIKTRGQQVTLSCSPISGHRSVSWYQQTPGQGLQFLFEYFSETQRNKGNFPGRFSGRQFSNSRSEMNVSTLELGDSALYLCASSILSTGNTEAFFGQGTRLTVV.

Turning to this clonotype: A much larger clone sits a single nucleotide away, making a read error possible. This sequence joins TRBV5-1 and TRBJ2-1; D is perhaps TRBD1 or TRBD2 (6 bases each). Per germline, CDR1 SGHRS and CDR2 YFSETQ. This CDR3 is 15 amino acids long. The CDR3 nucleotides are TGTGCCAGCAGCTCGACGAGGGGGGCGGGCAATGAGCAGTTATTC. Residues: CASSSTRGAGNEQLF.

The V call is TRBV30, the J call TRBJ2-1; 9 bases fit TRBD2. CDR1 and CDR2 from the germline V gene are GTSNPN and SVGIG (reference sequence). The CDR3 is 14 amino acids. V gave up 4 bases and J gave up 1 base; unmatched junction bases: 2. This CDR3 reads CAWTSGVSYNEQFF. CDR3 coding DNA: TGTGCCTGGACTAGCGGGGTTTCCTACAATGAGCAGTTCTTC.

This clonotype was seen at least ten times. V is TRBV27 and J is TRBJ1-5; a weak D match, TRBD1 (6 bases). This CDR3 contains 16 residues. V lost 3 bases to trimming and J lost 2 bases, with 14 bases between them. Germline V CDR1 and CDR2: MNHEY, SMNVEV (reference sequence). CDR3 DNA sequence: TGTGCCAGCAGTTTCAGGGGCGCTCGGCGCAATCAGCCCCAGCATTTT. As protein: CASSFRGARRNQPQHF.

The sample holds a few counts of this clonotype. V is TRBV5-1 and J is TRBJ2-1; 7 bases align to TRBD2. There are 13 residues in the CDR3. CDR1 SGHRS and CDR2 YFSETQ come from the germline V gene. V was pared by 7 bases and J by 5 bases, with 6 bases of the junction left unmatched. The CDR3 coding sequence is TGCGCCAGCGGTGGGGGGACTAACAATGAGCAGTTCTTC. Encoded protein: CASGGGTNNEQFF. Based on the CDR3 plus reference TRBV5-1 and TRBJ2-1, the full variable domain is KAGVTQTPRYLIKTRGQQVTLSCSPISGHRSVSWYQQTPGQGLQFLFEYFSETQRNKGNFPGRFSGRQFSNSRSEMNVSTLELGDSALYLCASGGGTNNEQFFGPGTRLTVL.